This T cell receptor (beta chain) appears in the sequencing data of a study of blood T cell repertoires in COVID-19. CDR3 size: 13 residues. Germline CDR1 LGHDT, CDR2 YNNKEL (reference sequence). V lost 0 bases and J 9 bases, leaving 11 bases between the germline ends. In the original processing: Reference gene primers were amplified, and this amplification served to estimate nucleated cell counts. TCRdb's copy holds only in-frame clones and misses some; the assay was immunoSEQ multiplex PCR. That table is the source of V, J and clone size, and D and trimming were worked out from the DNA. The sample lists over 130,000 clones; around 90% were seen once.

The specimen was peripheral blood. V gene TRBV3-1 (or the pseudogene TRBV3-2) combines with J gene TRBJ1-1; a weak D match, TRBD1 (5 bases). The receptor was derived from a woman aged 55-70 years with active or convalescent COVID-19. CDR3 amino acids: CASSQDPGRQAFF. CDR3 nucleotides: TGTGCCAGCAGCCAAGACCCAGGGAGGCAAGCTTTCTTT.